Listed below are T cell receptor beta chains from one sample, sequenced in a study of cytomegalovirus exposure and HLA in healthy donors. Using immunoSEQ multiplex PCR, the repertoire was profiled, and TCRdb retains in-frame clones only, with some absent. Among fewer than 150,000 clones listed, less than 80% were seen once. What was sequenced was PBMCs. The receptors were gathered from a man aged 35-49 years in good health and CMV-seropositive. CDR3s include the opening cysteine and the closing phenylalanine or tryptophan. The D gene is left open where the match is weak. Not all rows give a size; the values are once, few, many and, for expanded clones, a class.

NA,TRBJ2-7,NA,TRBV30,CAWSAQGGEQYF,TGTGCCTGGAGTGCACAGGGGGGGGAGCAGTACTTC
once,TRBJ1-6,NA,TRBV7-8,CASRITGHPSYNSPLHF,TGTGCCAGCAGGATTACAGGTCACCCTTCCTATAATTCACCCCTCCACTTT
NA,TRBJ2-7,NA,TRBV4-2,CASSQDTSLDYEQYF,TGTGCCAGCAGCCAAGACACTAGTTTGGACTACGAGCAGTACTTC
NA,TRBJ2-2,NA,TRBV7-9,CASSVLQVINTGELFF,TGTGCCAGCAGCGTTTTACAGGTGATAAACACCGGGGAGCTGTTTTTT
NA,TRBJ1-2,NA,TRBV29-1,CSVDLQSYGYTF,TGCAGCGTTGATTTACAGTCGTATGGCTACACCTTC
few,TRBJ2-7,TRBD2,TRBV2,CASSGDYGYEQYF,TGTGCCAGCAGTGGGGACTACGGCTACGAGCAGTACTTC
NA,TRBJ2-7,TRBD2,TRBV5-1,CASSWTSGAFGEQYF,TGCGCCAGCAGCTGGACTAGCGGGGCCTTTGGGGAGCAGTACTTC
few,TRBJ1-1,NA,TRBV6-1,CASSWGTLNTEAFF,TGTGCCAGCAGTTGGGGGACATTGAACACTGAAGCTTTCTTT
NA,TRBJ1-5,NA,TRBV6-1,CASCRGLSNQPQHF,TGTGCCAGCTGTAGGGGCTTGAGCAATCAGCCCCAGCATTTT
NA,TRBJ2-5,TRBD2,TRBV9,CASSVDAGDIGETQYF,TGTGCCAGCAGCGTAGATGCGGGGGATATAGGTGAGACCCAGTACTTC
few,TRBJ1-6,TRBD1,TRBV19,CASSNPAGQGDSPLHF,TGTGCCAGTAGTAACCCCGCGGGACAGGGAGATTCACCCCTCCACTTT
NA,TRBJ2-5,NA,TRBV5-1,CASSPGGGGQETQYF,TGCGCCAGCAGCCCCGGAGGCGGAGGCCAAGAGACCCAGTACTTC
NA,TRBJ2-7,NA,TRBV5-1,CASSPGQHYEQYF,TGCGCCAGCAGCCCAGGACAGCACTACGAGCAGTACTTC
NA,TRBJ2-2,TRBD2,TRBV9,CASSVWELAATGELFF,TGTGCCAGCAGCGTATGGGAACTAGCGGCCACCGGGGAGCTGTTTTTT
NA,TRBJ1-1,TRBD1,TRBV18,CASSSRQGSINTEAFF,TGTGCCAGCTCATCTCGACAGGGGTCAATTAACACTGAAGCTTTCTTT
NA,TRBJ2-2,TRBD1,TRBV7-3,CASSYRGTKTGELFF,TGTGCCAGCAGTTACAGGGGGACAAAGACCGGGGAGCTGTTTTTT
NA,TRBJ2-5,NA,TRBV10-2,CATLQGGETQYF,TGCGCCACCCTTCAGGGGGGAGAGACCCAGTACTTC
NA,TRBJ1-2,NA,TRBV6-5,CASRKGGVKGYTF,TGTGCCAGCAGAAAAGGGGGGGTGAAAGGCTACACCTTC
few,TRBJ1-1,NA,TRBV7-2,CASSLAGRDTEAFF,TGTGCCAGCAGCTTAGCAGGGAGGGACACTGAAGCTTTCTTT
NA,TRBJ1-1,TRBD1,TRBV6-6,CASSYKTGVTEAFF,TGTGCCAGCAGTTACAAAACAGGGGTGACTGAAGCTTTCTTT
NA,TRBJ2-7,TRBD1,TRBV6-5,CASSYSRAGGYEQYF,TGTGCCAGCAGTTACTCGAGAGCAGGGGGCTACGAGCAGTACTTC
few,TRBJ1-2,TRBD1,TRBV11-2,CASSEQGRNGYTF,TGTGCCAGCAGCGAACAGGGGCGAAATGGCTACACCTTC
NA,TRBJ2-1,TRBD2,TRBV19,CASPPSGPYNEQFF,TGTGCCAGTCCCCCTAGCGGGCCTTACAATGAGCAGTTCTTC
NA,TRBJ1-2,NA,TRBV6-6,CASSYSEANYGYTF,TGTGCCAGCAGTTACTCGGAGGCTAACTATGGCTACACCTTC
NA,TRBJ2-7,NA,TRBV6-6,CASSQGGPYEQYF,TGTGCCAGCTCTCAAGGGGGACCCTACGAGCAGTACTTC
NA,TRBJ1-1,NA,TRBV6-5,CASQKPFGGAFF,TGTGCCAGCCAAAAACCTTTTGGGGGGGCTTTCTTT
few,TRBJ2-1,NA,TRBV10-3,CAISESKGNRGSLAGRDEQFF,TGTGCCATCAGTGAGTCCAAGGGAAACAGGGGGTCCCTAGCGGGACGCGATGAGCAGTTCTTC
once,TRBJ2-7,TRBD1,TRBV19,CATRSGQPGEQYF,TGTGCTACACGGTCGGGACAGCCTGGTGAGCAGTACTTC
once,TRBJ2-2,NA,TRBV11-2,CASSLMDSFTGELFF,TGTGCCAGCAGCCTAATGGACAGCTTCACCGGGGAGCTGTTTTTT
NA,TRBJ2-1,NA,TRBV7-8,CASSFGTGYNEQFF,TGTGCCAGCAGCTTTGGAACAGGGTACAATGAGCAGTTCTTC
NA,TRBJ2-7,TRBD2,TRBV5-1,CASSGSGRGSYEQYF,TGCGCCAGCAGCGGTAGCGGGAGGGGGAGCTACGAGCAGTACTTC
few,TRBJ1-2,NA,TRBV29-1,CSVEVGLGPGVEGYTF,TGCAGCGTTGAAGTAGGCCTGGGTCCGGGGGTGGAGGGCTACACCTTC
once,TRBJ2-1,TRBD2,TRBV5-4,CASSLDSSGSYNEQFF,TGTGCCAGCAGCTTGGATTCTAGCGGGAGCTACAATGAGCAGTTCTTC
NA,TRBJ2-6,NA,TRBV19,CASIIGSGANVLTF,TGTGCCAGTATCATCGGTTCTGGGGCCAACGTCCTGACTTTC
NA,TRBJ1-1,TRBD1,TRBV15,CATSRDQGARTEAFF,TGTGCCACCAGCAGAGATCAGGGGGCCAGGACTGAAGCTTTCTTT
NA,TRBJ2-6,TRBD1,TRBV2,CASRATGFDVLTF,TGTGCCAGCAGAGCGACAGGGTTTGACGTCCTGACTTTC
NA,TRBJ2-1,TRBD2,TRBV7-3,CASSYRRSGSVNEQFF,TGTGCCAGCAGCTATAGGCGTAGCGGGAGTGTCAATGAGCAGTTCTTC
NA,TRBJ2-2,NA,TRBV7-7,CASSLVLTGELFF,TGTGCTAGCAGCTTAGTACTGACCGGGGAGCTGTTTTTT
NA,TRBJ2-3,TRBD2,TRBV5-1,CASSEGRTSGSRSTDTQYF,TGCGCCAGCAGCGAAGGCCGGACTAGCGGGAGTAGGTCCACAGATACGCAGTATTTT
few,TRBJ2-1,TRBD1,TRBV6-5,CASSYRDRSLF,TGTGCCAGCAGTTACAGGGACAGGTCACTCTTC
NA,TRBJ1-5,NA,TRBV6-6,CASTTGFQPQHF,TGTGCCAGCACTACAGGGTTTCAGCCCCAGCATTTT
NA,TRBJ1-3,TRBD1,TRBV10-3,CAIGRGPGNTIYF,TGTGCCATCGGTAGGGGGCCTGGAAACACCATATATTTT
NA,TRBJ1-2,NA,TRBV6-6,CASSYEEGMYGYTF,TGTGCCAGCAGTTACGAGGAGGGAATGTATGGCTACACCTTC
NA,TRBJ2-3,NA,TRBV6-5,CASSYSEPAGGDTQYF,TGTGCCAGCAGTTACTCGGAACCAGCGGGCGGAGATACGCAGTATTTT
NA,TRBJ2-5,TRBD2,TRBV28,CASSGLAGQETQYF,TGTGCCAGCAGTGGACTAGCGGGACAAGAGACCCAGTACTTC
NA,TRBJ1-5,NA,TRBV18,CASSPSGRDQPQHF,TGTGCCAGCTCACCATCAGGGAGGGATCAGCCCCAGCATTTT
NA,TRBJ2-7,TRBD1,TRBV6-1,CASSEALMTGGVYEQYF,TGTGCCAGCAGTGAAGCCTTGATGACAGGGGGCGTATACGAGCAGTACTTC
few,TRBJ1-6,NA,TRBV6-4,CASSDSTGSSSPLHF,TGTGCCAGCAGTGACTCAACAGGATCATCTTCACCCCTCCACTTT
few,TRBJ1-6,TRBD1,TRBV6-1,CASRPTGGLDSPLHF,TGTGCCAGCAGGCCTACAGGGGGCTTGGATTCACCCCTCCACTTT
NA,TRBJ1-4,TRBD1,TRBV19,CASTPDRGVEKLFF,TGTGCCAGTACCCCGGACAGGGGAGTTGAAAAACTGTTTTTT